The 21 T cell receptor beta chains below come from one sample, sequenced in a study of T cell responses to AZD1222 COVID-19 vaccine (dated by TCRdb to the early 2020s). The time point label, read with the paper, signifies: baseline before first vaccination. Library method: the immunoSEQ multiplex PCR assay. TCRdb carries this immuneACCESS record with in-frame sequences only. Its versions omit some clonotypes, under half of them owing to an unresolved V gene in the studies checked, with the rest unexplained. Across this sample there are roughly 67,000 clones, with roughly 86% seen only once. The top ten hold 7.8% of the sample. Sequenced material: peripheral blood, taken on day 0 of AZD1222 vaccination. The receptors shown here come from an adult in good health.

The chain couples TRBV7-3 to TRBJ2-7; no clear D. Germline V gene sequence: CDR1 SGHTA, CDR2 FQGTGA. V was clipped by 2 bases and J by 5 bases, with 10 bases between them. This CDR3 has 13 residues. CDR3 in amino acids: CASSLGVSHEQYF. Here the CDR3 DNA reads TGTGCCAGCAGCTTAGGCGTCAGCCACGAGCAGTACTTC.

The chain links TRBV19 to TRBJ1-1, with 10 bases matching TRBD1. Trimming at V came to 3 bases and at J to 5 bases, leaving 9 bases not matched to a gene. Per germline, CDR1 LNHDA and CDR2 SQIVND (reference sequence). The CDR3 length is 16 residues. The CDR3 here is CASSIIDRGLGTEAFF. The CDR3 DNA reads TGTGCCAGTAGTATTATTGACAGGGGGCTGGGGACTGAAGCTTTCTTT.

The V and J genes are TRBV27 and TRBJ2-7; no definite D call. There are 13 residues in the CDR3. CDR1 is MNHEY and CDR2 is SMNVEV in the germline V gene (reference sequence). The V gene lost 3 bases and the J gene lost 5 bases, with 11 bases spanning the gap. The CDR3 protein is CASSFPGWNEQYF. CDR3 bases: TGTGCCAGCAGTTTCCCCGGATGGAACGAGCAGTACTTC.

The rearrangement links TRBV11-2 to TRBJ1-1; maybe TRBD1 (5 bases). Trimming stripped 2 bases from V and 7 bases from J, with 11 bases between. CDR3 size: 13 residues. Germline CDR1 reads SGHAT; CDR2 reads FQNNGV. This CDR3 reads CASSLQGTGEAFF. CDR3 nucleotides: TGTGCCAGCAGCTTACAGGGTACCGGTGAAGCTTTCTTT.

In its sample, this clone was seen a few times. The CDR3 loop reads CASSQDASRVRTEAFF. CDR3 nucleotide sequence: TGCGCCAGCAGCCAAGATGCGTCCAGGGTGAGGACTGAAGCTTTCTTT. The chain combines TRBV4-1 with TRBJ1-1, with D perhaps TRBD1 (5 bases). V shed 0 bases and J shed 5 bases, with 16 bases lying between them. The CDR3 spans 16 residues. The germline gives CDR1 MGHRA, CDR2 YSYEKL.

This chain uses TRBV6-1 with TRBJ1-5; 7 bases are a match to TRBD1. Trimming cost V 2 bases and J 4 bases; bases outside gene matches: 2. Germline V CDR1 and CDR2: MNHNS, SASEGT. This CDR3 has 14 amino acids. CDR3 region: CASSEWTGNQPQHF. The CDR3 nucleotides are TGTGCCAGCAGTGAATGGACAGGAAATCAGCCCCAGCATTTT.

The chain is built from TRBV28 and TRBJ2-7; D remains ambiguous. V was trimmed by 5 bases and J by 3 bases, leaving 14 bases between them. CDR1 and CDR2 from the germline V gene are MDHEN and SYDVKM. This CDR3 has 14 residues. The CDR3 DNA follows: TGTGCCAGCAGTCCCCTTGTCTCCGTCTACGAGCAGTACTTC. Translation gives CASSPLVSVYEQYF.

V is TRBV24-1 and J is TRBJ2-6, with 7 bases lining up with TRBD1. V shed 10 bases and J 4 bases; nucleotides not matched to a gene: 12. The germline CDR1 and CDR2 sequences are KGHDR and SFDVKD. The CDR3 runs to 16 residues. The CDR3 coding sequence is TGTGCCACGAGAGACAGGGCCTTCTCCGGGGCCAACGTCCTGACTTTC. This encodes CATRDRAFSGANVLTF.

The chain couples TRBV7-9 to TRBJ1-5, with D unresolved. In germline, CDR1 is SEHNR, CDR2 FQNEAQ (reference sequence). This CDR3 has 13 residues. The V and J ends lost 2 bases and 7 bases respectively, with 9 bases between them. CDR3 DNA sequence: TGTGCCAGCAGCTTAACGGATAAACAGCCCCAGCATTTT. Translation gives CASSLTDKQPQHF.

J is TRBJ2-1 and V is TRBV5-1, with TRBD1 matching 9 bases. Germline CDR1 reads SGHRS; CDR2 reads YFSETQ. There are 16 residues in the CDR3. J lost 5 bases, V lost 4 bases, and 10 bases had no gene match. CDR3 sequence reads: CASSRGTGMVDNEQFF. CDR3 in DNA: TGCGCCAGCAGCCGGGGGACAGGGATGGTGGACAATGAGCAGTTCTTC. Together with reference TRBV5-1 and TRBJ2-1, the CDR3 gives the full variable domain: KAGVTQTPRYLIKTRGQQVTLSCSPISGHRSVSWYQQTPGQGLQFLFEYFSETQRNKGNFPGRFSGRQFSNSRSEMNVSTLELGDSALYLCASSRGTGMVDNEQFFGPGTRLTVL.

This clone turned up a few times. The CDR3 here is CASSPTTGSSEQFF. CDR3 coding DNA: TGTGCCAGCAGCCCCACTACAGGTTCCAGTGAGCAGTTCTTC. The genes are TRBV6-4 and TRBJ2-1, with D possibly TRBD1 on 5 matching bases. This CDR3 has 14 residues. V lost 6 bases and J lost 9, with 18 bases in between. The germline V gene has CDR1 MRHNA and CDR2 SNTAGT.

As concerns this clone: In the same sample, other DNA sequences code for this CDR3. The chain employs TRBV27 and TRBJ2-7; possibly TRBD1 for D (6 bases). V was shortened by 3 bases and J by 4 bases, with 10 bases between the two germline ends. The CDR3 is 13 residues long. Germline V gene lookup returns CDR1 MNHEY and CDR2 SMNVEV (reference sequence). The CDR3 DNA follows: TGTGCCAGCAGTTTCGGCAGGGGATACGAGCAGTACTTC. This translates into CASSFGRGYEQYF.

This chain uses TRBV5-1 with TRBJ2-7; D may be TRBD1 (5 bases). This CDR3 has 12 residues. V dropped 0 bases and J dropped 5 bases, with 6 bases sitting between them. The germline V gene has CDR1 SGHRS and CDR2 YFSETQ. The CDR3 sequence: CASSLVGDEQYF. The CDR3, as DNA: TGCGCCAGCAGCTTGGTAGGGGACGAGCAGTACTTC. Full variable domain (outside the CDR3, taken from reference TRBV5-1 and TRBJ2-7): KAGVTQTPRYLIKTRGQQVTLSCSPISGHRSVSWYQQTPGQGLQFLFEYFSETQRNKGNFPGRFSGRQFSNSRSEMNVSTLELGDSALYLCASSLVGDEQYFGPGTRLTVT.

The V call is TRBV19, the J call TRBJ2-1; 7 bases agree with TRBD2. With 5 bases clipped from V and 7 bases from J, the junction kept 8 bases outside the gene matches. The CDR3 covers 14 residues. In germline, CDR1 is LNHDA, CDR2 SQIVND (reference sequence). Here the CDR3 reads CASSWTGGVNEQFF. CDR3 DNA: TGTGCCAGTAGTTGGACGGGAGGAGTGAATGAGCAGTTCTTC.

This rearrangement joins TRBV28 to TRBJ2-7, with TRBD2 identical over 13 bases. Germline CDR1 is MDHEN and CDR2 is SYDVKM. The CDR3 consists of 19 residues. Trimming removed 6 bases from V and 0 bases from J; junction bases left unmatched: 14. CDR3 in DNA: TGTGCCAGCAGCCCGGGACTAGCGGGAAACCAAGGAAGCTCCTACGAGCAGTACTTC. As protein: CASSPGLAGNQGSSYEQYF.

V usage is TRBV7-9 and J usage is TRBJ1-2, with D possibly being TRBD1 (5 bases). The CDR3 spans 13 residues. With 4 bases removed from V and 8 bases from J, the gap between germline ends came to 14 bases. From germline, CDR1 is SEHNR and CDR2 FQNEAQ (reference sequence). The CDR3, as DNA: TGTGCCAGCAGCTCAATTCAGGGAGGGGGCTACACCTTC. It specifies CASSSIQGGGYTF.

This clone has a handful of counts. The J gene is TRBJ1-2, the V gene TRBV15, with D perhaps TRBD1 (6 bases). The CDR3 is 16 residues long. Germline CDR1 is LNHNV and CDR2 is YYDKDF (reference sequence). Trimming took off 0 bases at V and 4 bases at J, with 15 bases between the two ends. As DNA, the CDR3 is TGTGCCACCAGCAGAGATGAGGGCAGGGGATTCTATGGCTACACCTTC. Residues: CATSRDEGRGFYGYTF.

The rearrangement links TRBV5-4 to TRBJ2-3; perhaps TRBD2 as D (5 bases). CDR1 and CDR2 from the germline V gene are SGHNT and YYREEE (reference sequence). CDR3 length: 15 residues. Deletions cut 6 bases from V and 0 bases from J, with 14 bases between. The CDR3 sequence: CASKIGGRSTDTQYF. CDR3 DNA: TGTGCCAGCAAGATTGGCGGGCGTAGCACAGATACGCAGTATTTT. The full variable domain, completed using reference TRBV5-4 and TRBJ2-3, is ETGVTQSPTHLIKTRGQQVTLRCSSQSGHNTVSWYQQALGQGPQFIFQYYREEENGRGNFPPRFSGLQFPNYSSELNVNALELDDSALYLCASKIGGRSTDTQYFGPGTRLTVL.

The rearrangement links TRBV18 to TRBJ1-1, with TRBD1 matching over 10 bases. There are 14 residues in the CDR3. CDR1 is KGHSH, CDR2 LQKENI, per germline. V gave up 4 bases and J gave up 3 bases; unmatched junction bases: 2. CDR3 protein: CASSQGQGHTEAFF. In DNA form, the CDR3 reads TGTGCCAGCTCACAGGGACAGGGGCACACTGAAGCTTTCTTT.

The chain is built from TRBV5-1 and TRBJ2-5; TRBD1 matches 10 bases. The CDR3 covers 14 residues. With 0 bases clipped from V and 5 bases from J, the junction kept 1 base outside the gene matches. The V gene's germline CDR1 is SGHRS and CDR2 YFSETQ. CDR3 protein: CASSLGQGAETQYF. CDR3 nucleotide sequence: TGCGCCAGCAGCTTGGGACAGGGGGCGGAGACCCAGTACTTC.

The rearrangement uses TRBV27 and TRBJ2-7, with D uncertain. This CDR3 spans 11 amino acids. V shed 2 bases and J shed 2 bases, with 1 base lying between them. Germline V lookup: CDR1 MNHEY, CDR2 SMNVEV (reference sequence). DNA for the CDR3: TGTGCCAGCAGTTTACCCTACGAGCAGTACTTC. Translating it yields CASSLPYEQYF.